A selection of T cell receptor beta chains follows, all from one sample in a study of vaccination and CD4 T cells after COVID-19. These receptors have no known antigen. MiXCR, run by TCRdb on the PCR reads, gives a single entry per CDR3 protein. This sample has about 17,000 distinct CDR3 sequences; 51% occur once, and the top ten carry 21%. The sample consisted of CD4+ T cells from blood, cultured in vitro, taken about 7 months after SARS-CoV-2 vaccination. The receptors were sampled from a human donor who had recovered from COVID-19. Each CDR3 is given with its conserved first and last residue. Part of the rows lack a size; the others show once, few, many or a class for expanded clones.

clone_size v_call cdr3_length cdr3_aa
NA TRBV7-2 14 CASSRDGTTDTQYF
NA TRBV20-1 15 CSTSLRGTSYNEQFF
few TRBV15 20 CATSRDLGTSGGFGTDTQYF
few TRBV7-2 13 CASSLEIPYGYTF
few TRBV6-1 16 CASSTSDRARNQPQHF
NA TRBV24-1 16 CATSDLTGTSHNEQFF
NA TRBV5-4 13 CASSHQDLSGYTF
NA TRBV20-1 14 CSAGGGGTYAGYTF
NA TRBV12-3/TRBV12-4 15 CASSLRRGGEDEQYF
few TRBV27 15 CASSLKTGATYEQYF
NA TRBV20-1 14 CSATTLSSYNEQFF
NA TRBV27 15 CASSLTGQVNQPQHF
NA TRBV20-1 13 CSALRGTGPLLTF
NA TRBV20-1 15 CSARGSGLVNQPQHF
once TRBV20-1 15 CSARDAGGAGEKLFF
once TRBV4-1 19 CASSQDWGAALSSYNEQFF
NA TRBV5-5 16 CASSSRTGTIHYGYTF
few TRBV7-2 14 CASSPGQFYNEQFF
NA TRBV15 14 CATSRDYGSYGYTF
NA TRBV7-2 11 CASSLNYEQYF
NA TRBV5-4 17 CASSDRLAGGLTDTQYF
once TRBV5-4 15 CASSPKGLLQETQYF
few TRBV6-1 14 CASRPGTTQETQYF
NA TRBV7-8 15 CASSQQGAPGNTIYF
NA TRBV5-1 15 CASSNSGRGTGELFF
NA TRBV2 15 CASSPYSGGASEQFF
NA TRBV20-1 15 CSADSRNPLQETQYF
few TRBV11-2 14 CASSSSGSAQPQHF
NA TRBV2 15 CASSEARPGGTEAFF
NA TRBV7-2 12 CASSTSGGRQFF
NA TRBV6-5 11 CASSYLETQYF
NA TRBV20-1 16 CSARLRGGSSYNEQFF
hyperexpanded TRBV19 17 CASRIVSTGPGNQPQHF
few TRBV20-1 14 CSARGLAYGETQYF
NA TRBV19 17 CASSIDYLRGGFYGYTF
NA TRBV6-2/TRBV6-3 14 CASNSWGMNTEAFF
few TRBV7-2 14 CASRLDRGTDTQYF
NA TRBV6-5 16 CASSSHRGVGTDTQYF
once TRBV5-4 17 CASSPGTGGSGANVLTF
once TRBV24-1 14 CATSAALGSGIQYF
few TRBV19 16 CAIKRGYSSYNSPLHF
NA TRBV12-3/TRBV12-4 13 CASSQQSGVEQFF
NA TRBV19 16 CASSIGRQQVRYGYTF
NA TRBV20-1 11 CSATRADNQFF
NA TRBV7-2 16 CASSFRLAGSTDTQYF
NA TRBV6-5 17 CASSYLGARASTDTQYF
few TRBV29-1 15 CSAGPGQRLNTEAFF